Below, 5 T cell receptor beta chains from the same sample are listed, as sequenced in a study of early T cells in non-severe SARS-CoV-2 infection. TCRdb redid the calling of the 5' RACE reads with MiXCR, one entry per CDR3 protein. This sample has more than 50,000 distinct CDR3 sequences, with 10% to 15% found just once. Sample: whole blood. The receptors come from an adult who was a healthcare worker with PCR-confirmed SARS-CoV-2 infection or an uninfected control (not recorded which).

This clonotype was counted ten times or more. The rearrangement links TRBV20-1 to TRBJ1-2, with TRBD1 matching over 7 bases. V shed 5 bases and J 0 bases; nucleotides not matched to a gene: 6. This CDR3 is built from 14 residues. CDR1 is DFQATT and CDR2 is SNEGSKA in the germline V gene (reference sequence). The CDR3 DNA follows: TGCAGTGCTCTTAAACAGGGGACTAACTATGGCTACACCTTC. Amino acid sequence: CSALKQGTNYGYTF.

The sample holds a few counts of this clonotype. The chain joins TRBV29-1 to TRBJ2-7; TRBD1 matches at 8 bases. The CDR3 has 12 amino acids. Losses at the gene ends were 3 bases for V and 2 bases for J; bases not matched to a gene: 0. CDR1 is SQVTM, CDR2 ANQGSEA, per germline. The CDR3 coding sequence is TGCAGCGTTGACAGGGGGCCCTACGAGCAGTACTTC. This translates into CSVDRGPYEQYF.

This clonotype was recorded at least ten times. This chain connects TRBV11-2 to TRBJ2-3; no clear D. This CDR3 region has 13 residues. The germline V and J ends were trimmed by 5 bases and 1 base, with 7 bases remaining between them. Looked up from germline, CDR1 is SGHAT and CDR2 is FQNNGV. Here the CDR3 DNA reads TGTGCCAGCAGCCAGACCCGCACAGATACGCAGTATTTT. Protein product: CASSQTRTDTQYF.

The genes are TRBV7-8 and TRBJ2-2, with D perhaps matching TRBD2 (6 bases). The germline V gene encodes CDR1 SGHVS and CDR2 FQNEAQ. CDR3 length: 13 amino acids. The V end lost 7 bases, the J end lost 7 bases, and 13 bases lay between the germline ends. This chain's CDR3 is CASTFLRGGELFF. The CDR3 region has the DNA TGTGCCAGCACCTTCCTGCGGGGCGGGGAGCTGTTTTTT.

The table lists this clonotype with many counts. This chain uses TRBV6-2 or TRBV6-3 with TRBJ2-1, with D possibly being TRBD1 (6 bases). The germline CDR1 and CDR2 sequences are MNHEY and SVGEGT. The germline V and J ends were trimmed by 7 bases and 9 bases, with 10 bases remaining between them. CDR3 length: 11 residues. CDR3 in amino acids: CASNQGGEQFF. The CDR3 nucleotides read TGTGCCAGCAATCAAGGGGGTGAGCAGTTCTTC.